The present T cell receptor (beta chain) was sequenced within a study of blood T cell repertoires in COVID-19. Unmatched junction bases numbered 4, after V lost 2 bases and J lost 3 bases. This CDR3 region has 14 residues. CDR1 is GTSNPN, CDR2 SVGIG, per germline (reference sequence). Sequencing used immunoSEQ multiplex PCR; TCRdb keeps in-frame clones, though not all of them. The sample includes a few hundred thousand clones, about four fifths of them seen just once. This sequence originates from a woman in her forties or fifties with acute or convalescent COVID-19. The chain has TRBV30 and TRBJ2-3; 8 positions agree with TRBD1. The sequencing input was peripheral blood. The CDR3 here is CAWSPGQVTDTQYF. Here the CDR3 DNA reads TGTGCCTGGAGTCCGGGACAGGTGACAGATACGCAGTATTTT.